Listed here are 25 T cell receptor beta chains from one sample, sequenced in a study of T cells in localized non-small cell lung cancer. Generated by immunoSEQ multiplex PCR, the TCRdb table keeps only in-frame clones and is missing some. In the table there are under 70,000 clones, more than 80% of which are singletons. The sample was peripheral blood, taken before any cancer treatment. These receptors were collected from a woman between 35 and 70 years old with stage I lung adenocarcinoma.

The V gene is TRBV7-8, the J gene TRBJ1-5; TRBD1 aligns across 7 bases. In germline, CDR1 is SGHVS, CDR2 FQNEAQ. The length of the CDR3 is 14 residues. The ends lost 6 bases at V and 4 bases at J; junction bases unmatched: 6. CDR3 loop: CASSSTGSNQPQHF. CDR3 in DNA: TGTGCCAGCAGTTCGACAGGGAGTAATCAGCCCCAGCATTTT.

This clone has just a few counts. This chain connects TRBV6-1 to TRBJ1-5; TRBD1 matches 7 bases. The length of the CDR3 is 13 residues. Germline loops: CDR1 MNHNS, CDR2 SASEGT. V lost 5 bases and J lost 7; bases outside the gene matches: 5. CDR3 amino acids: CASSSDRDQPQHF. The DNA for the CDR3 is TGTGCCAGCAGTTCCGACAGGGACCAGCCCCAGCATTTT.

The chain is built from TRBV2 and TRBJ1-6; D is possibly TRBD1 (5 bases). CDR3 size: 15 residues. Trimming cost V 7 bases and J 3 bases, with 13 bases left between them. The germline V gene encodes CDR1 SNHLY and CDR2 FYNNEI. The CDR3 nucleotides read TGTGCCAGCAAGGGGCAGTCCGTCTATAATTCACCCCTCCACTTT. Translation: CASKGQSVYNSPLHF.

The chain's CDR3 is CASAPDRALRQETQYF. The CDR3 nucleotides are TGTGCCAGTGCCCCAGACAGGGCGCTAAGACAAGAGACCCAGTACTTC. The rearrangement uses TRBV19 and TRBJ2-5; 7 bases fit TRBD1. The germline V gene encodes CDR1 LNHDA and CDR2 SQIVND (reference sequence). V shed 8 bases, J shed 2 bases, and the junction held 14 bases outside the gene matches. CDR3 length equals 16 residues.

The rearrangement joins TRBV12-5 to TRBJ2-3; TRBD1 agrees at 7 bases. Looked up from germline, CDR1 is LGHNT and CDR2 is FRNRAP. The CDR3 extends over 14 amino acids. With V trimmed by 4 bases and J by 8 bases, 9 bases remained unmatched. The CDR3 DNA reads as TGTGCTAGTGGTTCGGGACAGCCACAGGGTACGCAGTATTTT. Translating gives CASGSGQPQGTQYF.

V gene TRBV9 combines with J gene TRBJ1-6, with D unresolved. Germline CDR1 reads SGDLS; CDR2 reads YYNGEE. CDR3 size: 13 residues. Trimming removed 4 bases at V and 12 bases at J, with 14 bases between. The CDR3 sequence: CASSPSGSGPLHF. The CDR3 nucleotides are TGTGCCAGCAGCCCCTCGGGTTCCGGACCCCTCCACTTT.

This clone was seen a few times. DNA for the CDR3: TGTGCCTGGAGTGTCGCCGGGACACACTATGGCTACACCTTC. Amino acids: CAWSVAGTHYGYTF. The rearrangement joins TRBV30 to TRBJ1-2, with D tentatively TRBD1 (6 bases). The germline V gene encodes CDR1 GTSNPN and CDR2 SVGIG (reference sequence). The CDR3 consists of 14 residues. Between the trimmed V and J ends, which lost 0 bases and 3 bases, there was a span of 11 bases.

The chain couples TRBV6-1 to TRBJ1-3, with 7 bases fitting TRBD1. Looked up from germline, CDR1 is MNHNS and CDR2 is SASEGT. Unmatched junction bases numbered 3, after V lost 4 bases and J lost 0 bases. The CDR3 is 15 amino acids. The DNA for the CDR3 is TGTGCCAGCAGTGTAACAGGGGACTCTGGAAACACCATATATTTT. This codes for CASSVTGDSGNTIYF.

This clone was found a few times. The J gene is TRBJ1-5, the V gene TRBV30; the D is unclear. In germline, CDR1 is GTSNPN, CDR2 SVGIG (reference sequence). V was pared by 0 bases and J by 5 bases, with 8 bases between. The CDR3 loop spans 13 amino acids. The CDR3 region is CAWSVTRDQPQHF. In DNA form, the CDR3 reads TGTGCCTGGAGTGTTACTAGGGATCAGCCCCAGCATTTT.

This clone was detected only once. The gene calls are TRBV29-1 and TRBJ2-5, with D possibly being TRBD2 (6 bases). V was pared by 7 bases and J by 2 bases, with 20 bases between. Germline CDR1 SQVTM, CDR2 ANQGSEA. The CDR3 loop spans 15 amino acids. CDR3 in DNA: TGCAGCGCACATGGGACGGCTGGAGGGCAAGAGACCCAGTACTTC. This translates into CSAHGTAGGQETQYF.

This clone was observed a handful of times. V is TRBV27 and J is TRBJ1-4; D not resolved. The CDR3 consists of 14 residues. Germline CDR1 is MNHEY and CDR2 is SMNVEV (reference sequence). The germline V and J ends were trimmed by 3 bases and 0 bases, with 5 bases remaining between them. CDR3 nucleotide sequence: TGTGCCAGCAGTTTGTGGGCAACTAATGAAAAACTGTTTTTT. This codes for CASSLWATNEKLFF.

This sequence joins TRBV18 and TRBJ2-3, with D possibly being TRBD2 (5 bases). Germline values: CDR1 KGHSH, CDR2 LQKENI. CDR3 length: 16 residues. V shed 1 base and J shed 2 bases, with 13 bases lying between them. In DNA form, the CDR3 reads TGTGCCAGCTCACCACTTGGACTCGGTTCCACAGATACGCAGTATTTT. Translation gives CASSPLGLGSTDTQYF.

The J gene is TRBJ1-6, the V gene TRBV11-2, with a tentative D call TRBD1 (6 bases). Deletions cut 6 bases from V and 9 bases from J, with 18 bases between. Germline values: CDR1 SGHAT, CDR2 FQNNGV. This CDR3 is built from 15 residues. This CDR3 reads CASRESTGQGSPLHF. In DNA form, the CDR3 reads TGTGCCAGCAGGGAGAGCACAGGGCAGGGTTCACCCCTCCACTTT.

This clone was recorded only once. The V call is TRBV9, the J call TRBJ1-1; 7 bases are shared with TRBD1. The trim removed 0 bases at V and 5 bases at J, leaving 7 bases unmatched. Germline-derived CDR1 and CDR2 are SGDLS and YYNGEE. This CDR3 has 15 amino acids. The CDR3 bases are TGTGCCAGCAGCGTAGCGGGGAAGGGGGCAACTGAAGCTTTCTTT. Its translation is CASSVAGKGATEAFF. Full variable domain (missing parts from reference TRBV9 and TRBJ1-1): DSGVTQTPKHLITATGQRVTLRCSPRSGDLSVYWYQQSLDQGLQFLIQYYNGEERAKGNILERFSAQQFPDLHSELNLSSLELGDSALYFCASSVAGKGATEAFFGQGTRLTVV.

The chain links TRBV2 to TRBJ2-7, with D maybe TRBD1 (6 bases). Per the germline V gene, CDR1 is SNHLY and CDR2 is FYNNEI. This CDR3 contains 12 residues. The V end was cut by 8 bases, the J end by 2 bases, with 10 bases between. Written as DNA, the CDR3 is TGTGCCAGCGAAACAGGGCCCTACGAGCAGTACTTC. As protein: CASETGPYEQYF.

This chain uses TRBV7-2 with TRBJ1-1; 7 bases align to TRBD1. Losses at the gene ends were 2 bases for V and 3 bases for J; bases not matched to a gene: 3. The CDR3 has 14 residues. The germline V gene has CDR1 SGHTA and CDR2 FQGNSA. This CDR3 is CASSLRGRDTEAFF. Here the CDR3 DNA reads TGTGCCAGCAGCTTAAGGGGGCGGGACACTGAAGCTTTCTTT.

The chain has TRBV4-3 and TRBJ2-1; D is unresolved. CDR1 and CDR2 from the germline V gene are LGHNA and YSLEER. The CDR3 extends over 15 amino acids. Trimming took 0 bases from V and 3 from J, leaving 9 bases between them. The CDR3 loop is CASSQDGNRYNEQFF. In nucleotides, the CDR3 is TGCGCCAGCAGCCAAGATGGAAACCGCTACAATGAGCAGTTCTTC.

The gene calls are TRBV7-9 and TRBJ2-1; perhaps TRBD2 as D (6 bases). This CDR3 comprises 14 residues. Between the trimmed V and J ends, which lost 4 bases and 8 bases, there was a span of 15 bases. Germline CDR1 reads SEHNR; CDR2 reads FQNEAQ (reference sequence). CDR3 nucleotides: TGTGCCAGCAGCTCGGGGGAGAAGGGCCATGAGCAGTTCTTC. Translated, it gives CASSSGEKGHEQFF.

J is TRBJ1-1 and V is TRBV7-6, with 9 bases lining up with TRBD1. J gave up 1 base and V 5 bases, and 5 bases lay outside the gene matches. This CDR3 spans 15 amino acids. In germline, CDR1 is SGHVS, CDR2 FNYEAQ. The CDR3 DNA is TGTGCCAGCAGCCCGGACAGGGGAGGGAACACTGAAGCTTTCTTT. Translated: CASSPDRGGNTEAFF.

The rearrangement uses TRBV5-1 and TRBJ1-2; D not resolved. This CDR3 is built from 14 residues. V shed 0 bases and J shed 3 bases, with 9 bases lying between them. Germline values: CDR1 SGHRS, CDR2 YFSETQ. CDR3 residues: CASSLEGTDYGYTF. The DNA for the CDR3 is TGCGCCAGCAGCTTGGAGGGCACAGACTATGGCTACACCTTC.

The chain joins TRBV18 to TRBJ1-5, with D possibly TRBD1 on 6 matching bases. CDR3 length: 14 amino acids. V was clipped by 6 bases and J by 3 bases, with 12 bases between them. Germline V gene lookup returns CDR1 KGHSH and CDR2 LQKENI. The CDR3 bases are TGTGCCAGCTCTTCCCGACAGGTCAATCAGCCCCAGCATTTT. It translates to CASSSRQVNQPQHF.

This chain links TRBV5-1 with TRBJ1-1; maybe TRBD1 (6 bases). CDR3 size: 15 residues. Per the germline V gene, CDR1 is SGHRS and CDR2 is YFSETQ. The V end lost 3 bases, the J end lost 5 bases, and 17 bases lay between the germline ends. This CDR3 is CASSSSGVFETEAFF. The CDR3 DNA sequence: TGCGCCAGCAGCTCCTCAGGGGTGTTCGAAACTGAAGCTTTCTTT.

This chain uses TRBV11-2 with TRBJ1-1; D is unclear. The V and J ends lost 0 bases and 4 bases respectively, with 12 bases between them. Germline V gene sequence: CDR1 SGHAT, CDR2 FQNNGV. The CDR3 consists of 15 residues. CDR3 region: CASSLEDHSFTEAFF. DNA of the CDR3: TGTGCCAGCAGCTTAGAAGACCACTCTTTCACTGAAGCTTTCTTT.

The chain is built from TRBV6-1 and TRBJ1-6; D ambiguous. Trimming took off 2 bases at V and 11 bases at J, with 7 bases between the two ends. The CDR3 sequence is 12 residues long. Germline-derived CDR1 and CDR2 are MNHNS and SASEGT. The CDR3 loop reads CASSEPNAPLHF. DNA of the CDR3: TGTGCCAGCAGTGAACCAAACGCACCCCTCCACTTT.

The rearrangement joins TRBV29-1 to TRBJ1-2; D is ambiguous. Looked up from germline, CDR1 is SQVTM and CDR2 is ANQGSEA. The V and J ends lost 3 bases and 4 bases respectively, with 15 bases between them. This CDR3 is built from 14 residues. The CDR3 region has the DNA TGCAGCGTTGATCTACCCGGGCAGCTCTATGGCTACACCTTC. Translated: CSVDLPGQLYGYTF.